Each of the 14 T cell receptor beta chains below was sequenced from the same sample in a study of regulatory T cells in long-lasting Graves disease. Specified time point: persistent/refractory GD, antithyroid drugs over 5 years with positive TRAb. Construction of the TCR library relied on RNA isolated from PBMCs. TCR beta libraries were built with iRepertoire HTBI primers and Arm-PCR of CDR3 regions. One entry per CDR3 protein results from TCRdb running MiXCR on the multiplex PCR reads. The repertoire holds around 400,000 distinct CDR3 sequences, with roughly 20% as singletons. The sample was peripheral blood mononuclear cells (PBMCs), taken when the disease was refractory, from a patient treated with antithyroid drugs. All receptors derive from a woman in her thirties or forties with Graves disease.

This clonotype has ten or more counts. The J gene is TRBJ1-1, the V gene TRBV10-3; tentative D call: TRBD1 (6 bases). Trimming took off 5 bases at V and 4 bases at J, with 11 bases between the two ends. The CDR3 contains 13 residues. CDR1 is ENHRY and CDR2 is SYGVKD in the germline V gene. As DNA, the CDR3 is TGTGCCATCAGTATTGGAGGGGGCACTGAAGCTTTCTTT. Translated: CAISIGGGTEAFF.

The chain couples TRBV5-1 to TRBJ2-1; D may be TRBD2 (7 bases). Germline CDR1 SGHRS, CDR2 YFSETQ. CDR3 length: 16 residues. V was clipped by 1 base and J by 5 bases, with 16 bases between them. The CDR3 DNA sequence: TGCGCCAGCAGCTTGAGGACGGGGGGCAGCCACAATGAGCAGTTCTTC. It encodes CASSLRTGGSHNEQFF.

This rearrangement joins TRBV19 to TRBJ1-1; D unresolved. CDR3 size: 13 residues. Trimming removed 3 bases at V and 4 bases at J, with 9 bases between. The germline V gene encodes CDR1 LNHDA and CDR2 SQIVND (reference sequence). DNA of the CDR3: TGTGCCAGTAGTATGGGAGGGTCCACTGAAGCTTTCTTT. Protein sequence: CASSMGGSTEAFF.

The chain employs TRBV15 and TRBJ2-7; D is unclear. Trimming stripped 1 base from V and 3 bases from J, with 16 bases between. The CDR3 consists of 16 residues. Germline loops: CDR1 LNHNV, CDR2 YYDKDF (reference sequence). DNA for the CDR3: TGTGCCACCAGCAGAGTGGAGATAGTCAGCTTCTACGAGCAGTACTTC. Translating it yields CATSRVEIVSFYEQYF.

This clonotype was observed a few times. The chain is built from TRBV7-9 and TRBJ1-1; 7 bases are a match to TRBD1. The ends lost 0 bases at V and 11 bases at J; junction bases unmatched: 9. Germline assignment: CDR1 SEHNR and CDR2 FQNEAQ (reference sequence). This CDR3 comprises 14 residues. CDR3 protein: CASSLARDRQEAFF. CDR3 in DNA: TGTGCCAGCAGCTTAGCTAGGGACAGACAAGAGGCTTTCTTT.

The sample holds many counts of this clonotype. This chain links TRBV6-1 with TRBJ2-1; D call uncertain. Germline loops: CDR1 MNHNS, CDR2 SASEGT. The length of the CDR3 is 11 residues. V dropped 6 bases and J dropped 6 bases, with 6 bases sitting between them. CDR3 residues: CASRTANEQFF. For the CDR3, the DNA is TGTGCCAGCAGGACGGCCAATGAGCAGTTCTTC.

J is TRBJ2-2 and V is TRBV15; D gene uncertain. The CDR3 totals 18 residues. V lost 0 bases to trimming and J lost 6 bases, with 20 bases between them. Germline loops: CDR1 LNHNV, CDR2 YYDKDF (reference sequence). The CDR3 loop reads CATSRDQTGTLFSGELFF. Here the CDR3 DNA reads TGTGCCACCAGCAGAGATCAAACTGGAACTCTTTTTTCCGGGGAGCTGTTTTTT.

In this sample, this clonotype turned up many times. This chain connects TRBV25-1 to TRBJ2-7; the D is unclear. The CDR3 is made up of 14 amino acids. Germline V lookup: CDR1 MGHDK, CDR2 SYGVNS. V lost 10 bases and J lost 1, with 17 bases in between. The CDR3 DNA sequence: TGTGCCACCTCTGAGGAATTCCATTCCTACGAGCAGTACTTC. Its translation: CATSEEFHSYEQYF.

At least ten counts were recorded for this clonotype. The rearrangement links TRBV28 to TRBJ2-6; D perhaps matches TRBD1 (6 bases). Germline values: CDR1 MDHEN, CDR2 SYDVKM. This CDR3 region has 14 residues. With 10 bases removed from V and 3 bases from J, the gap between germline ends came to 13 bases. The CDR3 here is CATTGYFGANVLTF. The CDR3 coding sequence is TGTGCCACTACAGGGTACTTTGGGGCCAACGTCCTGACTTTC.

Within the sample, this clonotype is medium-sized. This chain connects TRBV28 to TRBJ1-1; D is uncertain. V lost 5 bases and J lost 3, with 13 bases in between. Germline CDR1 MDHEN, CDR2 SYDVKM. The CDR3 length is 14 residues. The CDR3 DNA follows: TGTGCCAGCAGTAAAGGGAGATTGGACACTGAAGCTTTCTTT. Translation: CASSKGRLDTEAFF.

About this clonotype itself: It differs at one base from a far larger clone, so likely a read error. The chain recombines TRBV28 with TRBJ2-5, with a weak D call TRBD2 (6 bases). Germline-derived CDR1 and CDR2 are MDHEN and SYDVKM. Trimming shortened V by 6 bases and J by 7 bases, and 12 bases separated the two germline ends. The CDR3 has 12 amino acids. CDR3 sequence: CASRWGEGTQYF. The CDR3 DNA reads TGTGCCAGCAGGTGGGGGGAAGGGACCCAGTACTTC.

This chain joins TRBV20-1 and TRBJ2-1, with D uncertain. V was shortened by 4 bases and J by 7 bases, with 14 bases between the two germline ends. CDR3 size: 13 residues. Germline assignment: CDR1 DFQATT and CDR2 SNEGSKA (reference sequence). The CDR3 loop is CSAIRPLTNEQFF. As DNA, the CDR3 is TGCAGTGCTATACGCCCCTTGACGAATGAGCAGTTCTTC.

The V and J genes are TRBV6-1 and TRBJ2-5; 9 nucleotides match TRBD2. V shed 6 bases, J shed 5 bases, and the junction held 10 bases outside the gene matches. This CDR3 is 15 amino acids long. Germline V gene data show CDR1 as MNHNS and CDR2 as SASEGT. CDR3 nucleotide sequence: TGTGCCAGCAGACCCAATAGCGGGAGTGGGGAGACCCAGTACTTC. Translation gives CASRPNSGSGETQYF.

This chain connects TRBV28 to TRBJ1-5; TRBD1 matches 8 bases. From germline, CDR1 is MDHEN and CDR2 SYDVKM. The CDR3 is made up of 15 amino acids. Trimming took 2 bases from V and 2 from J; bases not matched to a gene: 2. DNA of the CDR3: TGTGCCAGCAGTTTAAGGACAGGGCGCAATCAGCCCCAGCATTTT. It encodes CASSLRTGRNQPQHF.